What follows are 26 T cell receptor beta chains derived from one specimen sequenced in a study of cytomegalovirus exposure and HLA in healthy donors. Method: immunoSEQ multiplex PCR; TCRdb's copy keeps in-frame clones and lacks some. The top ten hold roughly 5.2% of the sample, which has around 52,000 clones, approximately 95% seen once. Source material: PBMCs. These receptors were obtained from a young woman in good health and CMV-seronegative.

This clone was picked up a small number of times. V is TRBV5-4 and J is TRBJ2-1, with 7 bases lining up with TRBD2. This CDR3 is 12 amino acids long. J gave up 7 bases and V 3 bases, and 1 base lay outside the gene matches. Germline lookup yields CDR1 SGHNT and CDR2 YYREEE (reference sequence). The CDR3 DNA is TGTGCCAGCAGCTGGGGACTAAATGAGCAGTTCTTC. Its protein product is CASSWGLNEQFF.

V and J are TRBV10-1 and TRBJ2-3; D is perhaps TRBD1 (5 bases). The CDR3 totals 14 residues. V lost 5 bases and J lost 1, with 10 bases in between. Germline V gene data show CDR1 as WNHNN and CDR2 as SYGVQD (reference sequence). The DNA of the CDR3 is TGCGCCAGCAGTCCCGACAGAGGCACAGATACGCAGTATTTT. This translates into CASSPDRGTDTQYF.

The V gene is TRBV5-1, the J gene TRBJ2-7, with D perhaps matching TRBD2 (5 bases). Germline CDR1 SGHRS, CDR2 YFSETQ. The CDR3 has 15 amino acids. V dropped 0 bases and J dropped 3 bases, with 13 bases sitting between them. CDR3 nucleotides: TGCGCCAGCAGCTTGGAGGCTAGCCCCCTCTACGAGCAGTACGTC. Translated, it gives CASSLEASPLYEQYV.

The chain is built from TRBV4-2 and TRBJ1-2, with D unclear. Germline-derived CDR1 and CDR2 are LGHNA and YNFKEQ. The CDR3 is made up of 16 amino acids. Trimming took off 3 bases at V and 4 bases at J, with 18 bases between the two ends. The CDR3 loop is CASSQVLGPGSYGYTF. The CDR3 nucleotides read TGTGCCAGCAGCCAGGTTTTGGGCCCCGGTTCCTATGGCTACACCTTC.

V usage is TRBV27 and J usage is TRBJ1-4, with 8 bases that match TRBD1. With V trimmed by 3 bases and J by 7 bases, 13 bases remained unmatched. Germline V lookup: CDR1 MNHEY, CDR2 SMNVEV (reference sequence). This CDR3 comprises 17 residues. CDR3: CASSFMAPGTGGEKLFF. In DNA form, the CDR3 reads TGTGCCAGCAGTTTTATGGCCCCGGGAACAGGGGGTGAAAAACTGTTTTTT.

V gene TRBV6-5 combines with J gene TRBJ1-1; TRBD1 matches 8 bases. After removal of 7 bases from V and 5 bases from J, the junction contained 9 bases not matched to a gene. Germline V CDR1 and CDR2: MNHEY, SVGAGI. This CDR3 has 14 residues. DNA for the CDR3: TGTGCCAGCACGGACAGGGTTGAGGGTACTGAAGCTTTCTTT. Its translation is CASTDRVEGTEAFF.

This clone was detected only once. This chain uses TRBV7-8 with TRBJ2-7, with 7 nucleotides matching TRBD2. The length of the CDR3 is 14 residues. Germline trimming cut 2 bases from V and 3 bases from J; bases unmatched to any gene: 4. CDR1 and CDR2 from the germline V gene are SGHVS and FQNEAQ. CDR3 sequence: CASSLWASGYEQYF. The CDR3, as DNA: TGTGCCAGCAGCTTATGGGCTAGCGGCTACGAGCAGTACTTC.

The chain links TRBV10-3 to TRBJ2-2; maybe TRBD2 (6 bases). With 7 bases removed from V and 3 bases from J, the gap between germline ends came to 15 bases. Germline V gene sequence: CDR1 ENHRY, CDR2 SYGVKD. This CDR3 region has 15 residues. The CDR3, as DNA: TGTGCCATCAAAGGGGCCGGGGAGGACACCGGGGAGCTGTTTTTT. Its translation is CAIKGAGEDTGELFF.

This CDR3 reads CASSDTMGGEETQYF. In DNA form, the CDR3 reads TGTGCCAGCAGTGATACCATGGGAGGCGAAGAGACCCAGTACTTC. J is TRBJ2-5 and V is TRBV27; possibly TRBD2 for D (6 bases). The CDR3 is 15 amino acids. Trimming removed 5 bases from V and 3 bases from J, with 16 bases in between. CDR1 is MNHEY, CDR2 SMNVEV, per germline (reference sequence).

The rearrangement uses TRBV5-4 and TRBJ2-1; 10 bases line up with TRBD2. The length of the CDR3 is 17 residues. The trim removed 1 base at V and 4 bases at J, leaving 8 bases unmatched. Germline V gene data show CDR1 as SGHNT and CDR2 as YYREEE (reference sequence). CDR3: CASSLSLLAGVYNEQFF. DNA of the CDR3: TGTGCCAGCAGCTTGTCCCTTCTAGCGGGAGTGTACAATGAGCAGTTCTTC.

This clone has just one count. The chain joins TRBV29-1 to TRBJ2-7; D may be TRBD2 (6 bases). Germline V gives CDR1 SQVTM, CDR2 ANQGSEA. The CDR3 contains 14 residues. The V end was cut by 0 bases, the J end by 2 bases, with 11 bases between. The CDR3 protein is CSVEDPPGAYEQYF. In nucleotides, the CDR3 is TGCAGCGTTGAAGACCCGCCGGGGGCCTACGAGCAGTACTTC.

V is TRBV11-3 and J is TRBJ2-7; D remains ambiguous. This CDR3 contains 14 residues. The germline CDR1 and CDR2 sequences are SGHNT and YENEEA. V was pared by 1 base and J by 0 bases, with 7 bases between. As DNA, the CDR3 is TGTGCCAGCAGCTTAGTACGGAGCTCCTACGAGCAGTACGTC. Its translation: CASSLVRSSYEQYV.

The genes are TRBV7-2 and TRBJ2-3; 8 nucleotides align to TRBD2. The V gene's germline CDR1 is SGHTA and CDR2 FQGNSA. This CDR3 comprises 15 residues. J lost 2 bases, V lost 5 bases, and 6 bases had no gene match. The CDR3, as DNA: TGTGCCAGCAGCCCTACTAGCGGACTCACAGATACGCAGTATTTT. It translates to CASSPTSGLTDTQYF. The full variable domain, rest sourced from reference TRBV7-2 and TRBJ2-3, is GAGVSQSPSNKVTEKGKDVELRCDPISGHTALYWYRQSLGQGLEFLIYFQGNSAPDKSGLPSDRFSAERTGGSVSTLTIQRTQQEDSAVYLCASSPTSGLTDTQYFGPGTRLTVL.

The chain combines TRBV7-4 with TRBJ2-7, with 8 positions matching TRBD1. The CDR3 sequence is 16 residues long. V gave up 0 bases and J gave up 3 bases; unmatched junction bases: 7. CDR1 SGHVT and CDR2 SQSDAQ come from the germline V gene. The CDR3 region has the DNA TGTGCCAGCAGCTTAGCTTTCGGACAGGGCCGCTACGAGCAGTACGTC. Protein product: CASSLAFGQGRYEQYV.

The chain recombines TRBV25-1 with TRBJ1-2; no definite D call. CDR3 length: 12 amino acids. Germline CDR1 MGHDK, CDR2 SYGVNS. Trimming removed 9 bases from V and 3 bases from J, with 11 bases in between. Here the CDR3 reads CASWRRDYGYTF. As DNA, the CDR3 is TGTGCCAGTTGGCGCCGGGACTATGGCTACACCTTC.

This chain connects TRBV7-8 to TRBJ2-1, with D perhaps TRBD1 (6 bases). The CDR3 contains 16 residues. Trimming removed 5 bases from V and 5 bases from J, with 19 bases in between. Germline V CDR1 and CDR2: SGHVS, FQNEAQ. Written as DNA, the CDR3 is TGTGCCAGCAGCGTAACAGGGCCATCCGGGGACAATGAGCAGTTCTTC. Its translation: CASSVTGPSGDNEQFF.

The rearrangement uses TRBV4-1 and TRBJ2-1; 7 nucleotides match TRBD2. Per germline, CDR1 MGHRA and CDR2 YSYEKL. CDR3 size: 16 residues. The ends lost 0 bases at V and 6 bases at J; junction bases unmatched: 8. The CDR3 region is CASSQDLQSGTNEQFF. The CDR3 nucleotides read TGCGCCAGCAGCCAAGATCTTCAAAGCGGGACCAATGAGCAGTTCTTC.

The CDR3 region has the DNA TGTGCCAGCGGCCGATCTCGACAGGGGTGGAGTGAAAAACTGTTTTTT. Its translation is CASGRSRQGWSEKLFF. The chain joins TRBV28 to TRBJ1-4; 8 bases align to TRBD1. Germline CDR1 reads MDHEN; CDR2 reads SYDVKM. After removal of 8 bases from V and 7 bases from J, the junction contained 15 bases not matched to a gene. The CDR3 runs 16 residues.

The genes are TRBV19 and TRBJ2-7; 9 bases map to TRBD2. The CDR3 extends over 14 amino acids. Germline V gene lookup returns CDR1 LNHDA and CDR2 SQIVND (reference sequence). With 6 bases clipped from V and 7 bases from J, the junction kept 10 bases outside the gene matches. CDR3 sequence (DNA): TGTGCCAGTAGGGTGCGGGAGGGCCTCGGAGAGCAGTACGTC. Translation: CASRVREGLGEQYV.

The V and J genes are TRBV15 and TRBJ2-3; TRBD1 matches at 7 bases. Looked up from germline, CDR1 is LNHNV and CDR2 is YYDKDF (reference sequence). There are 13 residues in the CDR3. Unmatched junction bases numbered 2, after V lost 0 bases and J lost 8 bases. The CDR3 region is CATSRDRDSTQYF. In nucleotides, the CDR3 is TGTGCCACCAGCAGAGATCGGGACAGTACGCAGTATTTT.

This clone has a handful of counts. This sequence joins TRBV23-1 and TRBJ2-7; 14 nucleotides align to TRBD2. TRBV23-1 is marked as an open reading frame, function uncertain. The CDR3 consists of 19 residues. V lost 3 bases, J lost 1 base, and 11 bases stayed unmatched. Written as DNA, the CDR3 is TGCGCCAGCAGTCACTCAGGACTAGCGGGAGGACTCCTTTCCTACGAGCAGTACGTC. It specifies CASSHSGLAGGLLSYEQYV.

This sequence joins TRBV28 and TRBJ2-7; 9 nucleotides align to TRBD1. Looked up from germline, CDR1 is MDHEN and CDR2 is SYDVKM. Germline trimming cut 5 bases from V and 5 bases from J; bases unmatched to any gene: 13. The CDR3 runs to 16 residues. CDR3 in DNA: TGTGCCAGCAGTCCTCAGGCCGGGACAGGGAGCCACGAGCAGTACGTC. Translating it yields CASSPQAGTGSHEQYV.

This chain joins TRBV18 and TRBJ1-5; D may be TRBD1 (6 bases). The germline V gene has CDR1 KGHSH and CDR2 LQKENI. The CDR3 contains 16 residues. V lost 2 bases and J lost 5, with 16 bases in between. The CDR3 loop is CASSPLYRENHQPQHF. In DNA, the CDR3 is TGTGCCAGCTCACCATTGTACAGGGAGAACCATCAGCCCCAGCATTTT.

V gene TRBV6-5 combines with J gene TRBJ1-5; D is uncertain. The CDR3 runs to 13 residues. Germline lookup yields CDR1 MNHEY and CDR2 SVGAGI. V was cut by 2 bases and J by 9 bases, with 11 bases left in between. CDR3: CASSYGPALPQHF. CDR3 DNA sequence: TGTGCCAGCAGTTACGGGCCGGCTTTGCCCCAGCATTTT.

This chain joins TRBV6-5 and TRBJ2-7, with TRBD1 identical over 9 bases. CDR1 and CDR2 (germline): MNHEY, SVGAGI. The CDR3 contains 10 residues. CDR3 in amino acids: CGTGAYEQYV. The CDR3 nucleotides read TGTGGGACAGGGGCCTACGAGCAGTACGTC.

J is TRBJ2-5 and V is TRBV5-8, with 9 bases identical to TRBD2. Per the germline V gene, CDR1 is SGHTS and CDR2 is YDEGEE. Trimming took 0 bases from V and 4 from J; bases not matched to a gene: 10. The CDR3 has 17 amino acids. The CDR3 loop is CASSLGLSGRFLETQYF. Here the CDR3 DNA reads TGTGCCAGCAGCTTGGGCCTTAGCGGGAGATTTCTAGAGACCCAGTACTTC.